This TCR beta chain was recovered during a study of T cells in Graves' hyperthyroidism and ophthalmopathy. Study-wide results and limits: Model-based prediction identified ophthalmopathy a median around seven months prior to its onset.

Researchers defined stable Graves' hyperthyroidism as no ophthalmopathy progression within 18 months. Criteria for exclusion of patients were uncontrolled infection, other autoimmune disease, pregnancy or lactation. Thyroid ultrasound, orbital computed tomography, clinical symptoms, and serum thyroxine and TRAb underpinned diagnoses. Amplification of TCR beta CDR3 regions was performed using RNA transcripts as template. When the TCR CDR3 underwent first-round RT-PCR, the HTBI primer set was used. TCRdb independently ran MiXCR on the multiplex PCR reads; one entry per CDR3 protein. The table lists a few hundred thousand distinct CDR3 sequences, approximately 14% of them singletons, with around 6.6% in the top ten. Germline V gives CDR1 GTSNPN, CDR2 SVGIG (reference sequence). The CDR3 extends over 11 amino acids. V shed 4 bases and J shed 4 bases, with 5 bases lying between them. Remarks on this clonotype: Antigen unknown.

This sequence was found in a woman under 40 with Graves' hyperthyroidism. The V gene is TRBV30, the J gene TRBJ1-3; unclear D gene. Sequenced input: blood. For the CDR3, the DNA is TGTGCCTGGACCCAGGGAAACACCATATATTTT. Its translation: CAWTQGNTIYF.